This TCR beta chain was profiled in a study of blood T cell repertoires in COVID-19. CDR3 length: 15 residues. The V and J ends lost 3 bases and 4 bases respectively, with 15 bases between them. Germline loops: CDR1 MGHRA, CDR2 YSYEKL. Clones were sequenced by immunoSEQ multiplex PCR, and TCRdb holds only the in-frame ones, with some missing. The profile shows 100,000 to 120,000 clones, 85% of them singletons. There are a few counts of this clone. The sequence came from a man in his forties or fifties with acute or convalescent COVID-19. Sequenced sample: peripheral blood. V usage is TRBV4-1 and J usage is TRBJ1-2; D is possibly TRBD1 (5 bases). The CDR3 loop is CASSHQRRDSYGYTF. Here the CDR3 DNA reads TGCGCCAGCAGCCACCAACGGCGGGACTCCTATGGCTACACCTTC.